These 7 T cell receptor beta chains were sequenced from one sample in a study of blood T cell repertoires in COVID-19. Produced via immunoSEQ multiplex PCR; TCRdb's table is partial and in-frame only. The sample yields more than 150,000 clones, over 75% seen once. The sample comprised peripheral blood. The origin of the receptors is a woman older than 75 with active or convalescent COVID-19.

The chain carries TRBV10-3 and TRBJ2-7; the D gene is possibly TRBD2 (6 bases). The ends were cut back, 3 bases at V and 4 bases at J, with 16 bases in the middle. This CDR3 spans 15 amino acids. Germline V gives CDR1 ENHRY, CDR2 SYGVKD. The CDR3 DNA follows: TGTGCCATCAGTGAAGGCAGGAGGGTCCTTTACGAGCAGTACTTC. Its protein product is CAISEGRRVLYEQYF.

J is TRBJ2-3 and V is TRBV4-1; 8 bases are a match to TRBD2. Trimming removed 2 bases from V and 0 bases from J; junction bases left unmatched: 7. Looked up from germline, CDR1 is MGHRA and CDR2 is YSYEKL. CDR3 length: 17 residues. Here the CDR3 DNA reads TGCGCCAGCAGCCAACTAGCGGGCAGCGCTAGCACAGATACGCAGTATTTT. This codes for CASSQLAGSASTDTQYF.

The V call is TRBV7-9, the J call TRBJ1-4; 7 bases line up with TRBD1. The CDR3 runs to 14 residues. Germline V CDR1 and CDR2: SEHNR, FQNEAQ (reference sequence). V gave up 5 bases and J gave up 6 bases; unmatched junction bases: 6. The CDR3 DNA reads TGTGCCAGCAGCCACAGGGGAAGGGATGAAAAACTGTTTTTT. This codes for CASSHRGRDEKLFF. The whole variable domain, remainder taken from reference TRBV7-9 and TRBJ1-4, is DTGVSQNPRHKITKRGQNVTFRCDPISEHNRLYWYRQTLGQGPEFLTYFQNEAQLEKSRLLSDRFSAERPKGSFSTLEIQRTEQGDSAMYLCASSHRGRDEKLFFGSGTQLSVL.

The V gene is TRBV14, the J gene TRBJ1-2; D is unclear. The CDR3 loop spans 13 amino acids. Trimming removed 1 base from V and 2 bases from J, with 5 bases in between. The germline V gene has CDR1 SGHDN and CDR2 FVKESK. CDR3: CASSQGLNYGYTF. The CDR3 bases are TGTGCCAGCAGCCAAGGACTGAACTATGGCTACACCTTC.

The genes are TRBV15 and TRBJ1-2; TRBD1 agrees at 7 bases. CDR1 is LNHNV, CDR2 YYDKDF, per germline (reference sequence). Trimming at V came to 5 bases and at J to 7 bases, leaving 10 bases not matched to a gene. This CDR3 has 14 residues. The CDR3 loop is CATSSRTGSFGYTF. The DNA of the CDR3 is TGTGCCACCAGCTCGCGGACAGGATCTTTTGGCTACACCTTC. The full variable domain, with the rest looked up from reference TRBV15 and TRBJ1-2, is DAMVIQNPRYQVTQFGKPVTLSCSQTLNHNVMYWYQQKSSQAPKLLFHYYDKDFNNEADTPDNFQSRRPNTSFCFLDIRSPGLGDTAMYLCATSSRTGSFGYTFGSGTRLTVV.

The table lists this clone with a few counts. V is TRBV28 and J is TRBJ1-3; D unresolved. V lost 5 bases and J lost 2, with 13 bases in between. This CDR3 contains 15 residues. CDR1 and CDR2 from the germline V gene are MDHEN and SYDVKM. The CDR3 region has the DNA TGTGCCAGCAGTCCGGTTAAACTGGCTGGAAACACCATATATTTT. Translating gives CASSPVKLAGNTIYF.

This rearrangement joins TRBV4-1 to TRBJ2-4; 8 bases map to TRBD2. The CDR3 is 16 amino acids. Germline trimming cut 4 bases from V and 4 bases from J; bases unmatched to any gene: 9. Per germline, CDR1 MGHRA and CDR2 YSYEKL. The CDR3 sequence is CASSPPLRGAKNIQYF. DNA for the CDR3: TGCGCCAGCAGCCCCCCCTTGCGGGGGGCTAAAAACATTCAGTACTTC.